This T cell receptor beta chain is from a study of Graves' ophthalmopathy and Graves' hyperthyroidism. From germline, CDR1 is MGHDK and CDR2 SYGVNS. V lost 4 bases, J lost 0 bases, and 13 bases lay in between. The CDR3 runs 17 residues. The TCR beta CDR3 regions underwent amplification from RNA transcripts. The first-round RT-PCR employed HTBI primers together with the Qiagen OneStep RT-PCR kit. A multiplex PCR was then performed as the second round. TCRdb reprocessed the multiplex PCR reads with MiXCR, giving one entry per CDR3 protein. The sample has more than 550,000 distinct CDR3 sequences, under 50% seen once. This clonotype was counted ten times or more.

The chain couples TRBV25-1 to TRBJ2-6, with unresolved D. The sequencing sample was made of peripheral blood. The receptor was derived from an adult man with Graves' ophthalmopathy. The CDR3 region has the DNA TGTGCCAGCAGTGGTAACAGTCTCATCTCTGGGGCCAACGTCCTGACTTTC. Translated, it gives CASSGNSLISGANVLTF.